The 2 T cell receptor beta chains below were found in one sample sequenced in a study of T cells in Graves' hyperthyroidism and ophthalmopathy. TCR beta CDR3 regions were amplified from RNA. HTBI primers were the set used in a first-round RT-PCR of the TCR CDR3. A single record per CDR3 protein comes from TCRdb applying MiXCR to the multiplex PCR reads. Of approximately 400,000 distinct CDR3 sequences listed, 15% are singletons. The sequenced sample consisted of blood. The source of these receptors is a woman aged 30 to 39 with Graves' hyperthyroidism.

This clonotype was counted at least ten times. CDR3 nucleotides: TGTGCCAGCAGCTCGCACAGGGGGAGCACTGAAGCTTTCTTT. Its protein product is CASSSHRGSTEAFF. The rearrangement uses TRBV3-1 and TRBJ1-1; 8 positions match TRBD1. There are 14 residues in the CDR3. Losses at the gene ends were 5 bases for V and 4 bases for J; bases not matched to a gene: 6. CDR1 is LGHDT, CDR2 YNNKEL, per germline (reference sequence).

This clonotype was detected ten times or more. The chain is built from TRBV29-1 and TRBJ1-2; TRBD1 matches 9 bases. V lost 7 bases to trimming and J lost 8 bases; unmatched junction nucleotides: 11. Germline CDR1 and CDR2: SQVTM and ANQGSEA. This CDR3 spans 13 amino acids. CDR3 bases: TGCAGCGCCGGCGACAGGGGGTCACGAGGCTACACCTTC. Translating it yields CSAGDRGSRGYTF.